The 17 T cell receptor beta chains in this list originate from one sample, sequenced in a study of cytomegalovirus exposure and HLA in healthy donors. Generated by immunoSEQ multiplex PCR, the TCRdb table keeps only in-frame clones and is missing some. This table has 78,000 or so clones, 90% to 96% appearing once. Sequences were obtained from PBMCs. Every receptor here comes from a man between 18 and 29 years old in good health and CMV-seropositive.

This chain joins TRBV6-5 and TRBJ1-1; D not resolved. From germline, CDR1 is MNHEY and CDR2 SVGAGI. V was shortened by 0 bases and J by 5 bases, with 7 bases between the two germline ends. The CDR3 sequence is 13 residues long. The CDR3 spells CASSYSPGTEAFF. As DNA, the CDR3 is TGTGCCAGCAGTTACTCCCCGGGGACTGAAGCTTTCTTT.

The V gene is TRBV6-1, the J gene TRBJ2-3; 10 nucleotides align to TRBD2. This CDR3 comprises 16 residues. The germline V gene encodes CDR1 MNHNS and CDR2 SASEGT. Trimming at V came to 2 bases and at J to 3 bases, leaving 5 bases not matched to a gene. DNA for the CDR3: TGTGCCAGCAGTGAAAAACTAGCGGGACGTACAGATACGCAGTATTTT. Protein sequence: CASSEKLAGRTDTQYF.

This chain links TRBV5-1 with TRBJ2-3; 9 nucleotides align to TRBD1. Per germline, CDR1 SGHRS and CDR2 YFSETQ. Trimming at V came to 4 bases and at J to 5 bases, leaving 8 bases not matched to a gene. The CDR3 loop spans 15 amino acids. As DNA, the CDR3 is TGCGCCAGCAGCCGGACGGGACAGGGCGTAGATACGCAGTATTTT. Its translation: CASSRTGQGVDTQYF.

This chain connects TRBV27 to TRBJ2-2, with 9 positions matching TRBD2. V shed 6 bases and J 3 bases; nucleotides not matched to a gene: 5. The CDR3 has 15 amino acids. Germline V CDR1 and CDR2: MNHEY, SMNVEV (reference sequence). In nucleotides, the CDR3 is TGTGCCAGCAGCCTGACTAGCGGTGACACCGGGGAGCTGTTTTTT. As protein: CASSLTSGDTGELFF.

The chain uses TRBV7-9 and TRBJ1-2; D is ambiguous. This CDR3 is built from 15 residues. Deletions cut 1 base from V and 8 bases from J, with 17 bases between. Germline CDR1 reads SEHNR; CDR2 reads FQNEAQ (reference sequence). The CDR3 here is CASSLVAVLLRGYTF. In DNA form, the CDR3 reads TGTGCCAGCAGCTTAGTGGCGGTCCTTCTTCGCGGCTACACCTTC.

The chain combines TRBV7-9 with TRBJ1-1; TRBD1 matches at 9 bases. J was trimmed by 5 bases and V by 1 base; bases with no gene match: 17. The CDR3 spans 19 residues. Per germline, CDR1 SEHNR and CDR2 FQNEAQ (reference sequence). The CDR3 spells CASSLGGTGNGIKSTEAFF. The CDR3 DNA sequence: TGTGCCAGCAGCTTAGGTGGGACAGGGAATGGGATTAAGTCTACTGAAGCTTTCTTT.

This clone was detected once. The V and J genes are TRBV9 and TRBJ2-2; no firm D call. V lost 3 bases to trimming and J lost 0 bases, with 6 bases between them. Germline V gene lookup returns CDR1 SGDLS and CDR2 YYNGEE. The CDR3 runs to 14 residues. The CDR3 is CASSAKTNTGELFF. CDR3 in DNA: TGTGCCAGCAGCGCCAAAACGAACACCGGGGAGCTGTTTTTT. The complete variable domain, with remaining parts taken from reference TRBV9 and TRBJ2-2, reads DSGVTQTPKHLITATGQRVTLRCSPRSGDLSVYWYQQSLDQGLQFLIQYYNGEERAKGNILERFSAQQFPDLHSELNLSSLELGDSALYFCASSAKTNTGELFFGEGSRLTVL.

The chain employs TRBV4-1 and TRBJ2-3; tentative D call: TRBD2 (7 bases). The CDR3 consists of 17 residues. Trimming left V 0 bases short and J 2 bases short, with 15 bases between. Per the germline V gene, CDR1 is MGHRA and CDR2 is YSYEKL. The CDR3 is CASSQDRGGGNTDTQYF. The CDR3 DNA reads as TGCGCCAGCAGCCAAGATCGGGGAGGGGGTAACACAGATACGCAGTATTTT.

The chain employs TRBV11-2 and TRBJ2-3; D not certain. CDR3 length: 15 amino acids. Trimming removed 5 bases at V and 2 bases at J, with 14 bases between. The germline gives CDR1 SGHAT, CDR2 FQNNGV. In DNA, the CDR3 is TGTGCCAGCAGCCCAACTCGAGCCTCCACAGATACGCAGTATTTT. It yields the protein CASSPTRASTDTQYF.

The chain links TRBV7-9 to TRBJ2-1; 7 bases line up with TRBD1. The CDR3 contains 12 residues. Looked up from germline, CDR1 is SEHNR and CDR2 is FQNEAQ (reference sequence). V gave up 5 bases and J gave up 8 bases; unmatched junction bases: 3. DNA for the CDR3: TGTGCCAGCAGCCCTACAGGGGATGAGCAGTTCTTC. This encodes CASSPTGDEQFF.

The chain is built from TRBV6-6 and TRBJ2-7; 7 bases line up with TRBD2. Per the germline V gene, CDR1 is MNHNY and CDR2 is SVGAGI (reference sequence). This CDR3 contains 14 residues. V lost 2 bases to trimming and J lost 6 bases; unmatched junction nucleotides: 7. CDR3 nucleotide sequence: TGTGCCAGCAGTTACCTCCCACGGACTAGCGAGCAGTACTTC. Translation: CASSYLPRTSEQYF.

V usage is TRBV2 and J usage is TRBJ2-1; possibly TRBD2 for D (6 bases). V lost 7 bases and J 12 bases, leaving 25 bases between the germline ends. CDR1 is SNHLY, CDR2 FYNNEI, per germline. The CDR3 covers 15 residues. CDR3 sequence (DNA): TGTGCCAGCACATTGGAGGGACTGGCGGGGTCGGTGCAGTTCTTC. Its translation: CASTLEGLAGSVQFF. Filled out from reference TRBV2 and TRBJ2-1, the complete variable domain reads EPEVTQTPSHQVTQMGQEVILRCVPISNHLYFYWYRQILGQKVEFLVSFYNNEISEKSEIFDDQFSVERPDGSNFTLKIRSTKLEDSAMYFCASTLEGLAGSVQFFGPGTRLTVL.

This clone appeared once. This chain uses TRBV5-1 with TRBJ1-4, with 9 bases lining up with TRBD1. The germline CDR1 and CDR2 sequences are SGHRS and YFSETQ. The CDR3 is 14 amino acids. The V gene end was trimmed by 4 bases and the J gene end by 8 bases; junction bases not matched to a gene: 6. For the CDR3, the DNA is TGCGCCAGCAGCCCCGGGACAGGGCACGAAAAACTGTTTTTT. Translated, it gives CASSPGTGHEKLFF.

The rearrangement joins TRBV2 to TRBJ2-5; weak D call: TRBD2 (6 bases). Germline CDR1 SNHLY, CDR2 FYNNEI. This CDR3 comprises 14 residues. Deletions cut 6 bases from V and 5 bases from J, with 16 bases between. CDR3 region: CASRMEHGGETQYF. The CDR3 nucleotides are TGTGCCAGCAGGATGGAACATGGGGGGGAGACCCAGTACTTC.

This sequence joins TRBV11-2 and TRBJ2-4; 8 nucleotides agree with TRBD1. The CDR3 has 16 residues. Germline values: CDR1 SGHAT, CDR2 FQNNGV. The V gene end was trimmed by 5 bases and the J gene end by 0 bases; junction bases not matched to a gene: 6. Written as DNA, the CDR3 is TGTGCCAGCAGCCTCGGACAGGGAGAAGCCAAAAACATTCAGTACTTC. Its translation is CASSLGQGEAKNIQYF. Using reference TRBV11-2 and TRBJ2-4 for the parts outside the CDR3, the full variable domain is EAGVAQSPRYKIIEKRQSVAFWCNPISGHATLYWYQQILGQGPKLLIQFQNNGVVDDSQLPKDRFSAERLKGVDSTLKIQPAKLEDSAVYLCASSLGQGEAKNIQYFGAGTRLSVL.

The J gene is TRBJ1-1, the V gene TRBV11-2; 7 bases are shared with TRBD1. V shed 2 bases and J 7 bases; nucleotides not matched to a gene: 16. This CDR3 is built from 17 residues. Per germline, CDR1 SGHAT and CDR2 FQNNGV. CDR3: CASSLRQGGPRVLEAFF. CDR3 in DNA: TGTGCCAGCAGCTTACGGCAGGGGGGTCCTCGTGTGCTTGAAGCTTTCTTT.

This chain connects TRBV18 to TRBJ1-1; D uncertain. V lost 0 bases and J lost 1, with 6 bases in between. Germline loops: CDR1 KGHSH, CDR2 LQKENI. The CDR3 is 14 amino acids. The CDR3 region has the DNA TGTGCCAGCTCACCACCGATGAGGAACACTGAAGCTTTCTTT. Protein product: CASSPPMRNTEAFF. Together with reference TRBV18 and TRBJ1-1, the CDR3 gives the full variable domain: NAGVMQNPRHLVRRRGQEARLRCSPMKGHSHVYWYRQLPEEGLKFMVYLQKENIIDESGMPKERFSAEFPKEGPSILRIQQVVRGDSAAYFCASSPPMRNTEAFFGQGTRLTVV.